This T cell receptor (beta chain) comes out of a study of blood T cell repertoires in COVID-19. The overall study: Sample material is recorded as cDNA or gDNA derived from T cells, B-cell-depleted T cells, or PBMCs.

Generated by immunoSEQ multiplex PCR, the TCRdb table keeps only in-frame clones and is missing some. The repertoire consists of some 160,000 clones, with 65% to 85% occurring once and the leading ten covering approximately 15%. V lost 10 bases to trimming and J lost 7 bases; unmatched junction nucleotides: 13. Germline assignment: CDR1 SNHLY and CDR2 FYNNEI. There are 15 residues in the CDR3. Sequencing was carried out using peripheral blood. The chain is built from TRBV2 and TRBJ1-1; 12 bases agree with TRBD1. The TCR comes from a woman aged 80 or older with acute or convalescent COVID-19. In nucleotides, the CDR3 is TGTGCCACACAGCCGGGACAGGGGGCCACGTTTGAAGCTTTCTTT. It is translated as CATQPGQGATFEAFF.